One sample yielded the 2 T cell receptor beta chains listed below, sequenced in a study of cytomegalovirus exposure and HLA in healthy donors. Primers for the PCR totalled 60 Vbeta and 13 Jbeta. Using immunoSEQ multiplex PCR, the repertoire was profiled, and TCRdb retains in-frame clones only, with some absent. This table holds 100,000 to 130,000 clones, roughly 80% found once. Sequenced material: PBMCs. Every receptor here comes from a man aged 25 to 45 in good health and CMV-seropositive.

The rearrangement joins TRBV19 to TRBJ1-5; perhaps TRBD1 as D (6 bases). The CDR3 covers 14 residues. Germline loops: CDR1 LNHDA, CDR2 SQIVND (reference sequence). Trimming removed 11 bases at V and 7 bases at J, with 21 bases between. The CDR3 coding sequence is TGTGCCCCTATCGGGGGGCGTTTAGTCCAGCCCCAGCATTTT. Protein: CAPIGGRLVQPQHF.

This chain links TRBV19 with TRBJ2-1; possible D gene TRBD1, 8 bases. The germline CDR1 and CDR2 sequences are LNHDA and SQIVND (reference sequence). The ends were cut back, 4 bases at V and 7 bases at J, with 20 bases in the middle. The CDR3 contains 16 residues. CDR3 nucleotides: TGTGCCAGTAGTACCGGACAGGGAGGGATGAGGAATGAGCAGTTCTTC. Amino acid sequence: CASSTGQGGMRNEQFF.